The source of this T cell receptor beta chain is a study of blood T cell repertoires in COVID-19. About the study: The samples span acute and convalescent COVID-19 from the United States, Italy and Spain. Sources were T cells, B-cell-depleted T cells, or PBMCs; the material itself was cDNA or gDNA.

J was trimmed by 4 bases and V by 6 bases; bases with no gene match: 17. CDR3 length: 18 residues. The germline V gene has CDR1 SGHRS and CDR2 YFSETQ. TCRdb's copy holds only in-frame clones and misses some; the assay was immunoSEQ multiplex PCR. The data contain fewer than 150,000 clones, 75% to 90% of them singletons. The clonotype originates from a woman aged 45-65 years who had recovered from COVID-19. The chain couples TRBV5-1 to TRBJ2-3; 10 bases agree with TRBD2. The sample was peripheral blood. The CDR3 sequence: CASTSVLGAGGPPDTQYF. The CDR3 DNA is TGCGCCAGCACCTCGGTGTTGGGAGCGGGAGGGCCCCCAGATACGCAGTATTTT.